The clone carrying this T cell receptor beta chain occurred a few times. The sample comes from a study of blood T cell repertoires in COVID-19. Across the whole study: Samples of COVID-19 (acute and convalescent) were obtained from the United States, Italy and Spain. PBMCs, B-cell-depleted T cells, or T cells were the source of the cDNA or gDNA that made up the material.

This CDR3 has 18 residues. V was trimmed by 4 bases and J by 4 bases, leaving 20 bases between them. Germline CDR1 and CDR2: LNHDA and SQIVND (reference sequence). In the source study's methods: Estimates of nucleated cell counts were drawn from the amplification of reference gene primers. Assay: immunoSEQ multiplex PCR; the TCRdb copy retains only in-frame clones and omits some. For V, J and clone size, that table is used; D and trimming come from the DNA. Of tens of thousands of clones detected, over 75% appear once; the ten largest clones hold around 18%. Sequencing was performed on peripheral blood. The receptor's source is a human donor in a cohort sampled during active COVID-19. The gene calls are TRBV19 and TRBJ2-6, with TRBD2 as a possible D gene (6 bases). Here the CDR3 DNA reads TGTGCCAGTAGTAACCGTCCCGGGACTCTCGCCGGGGCCAACGTCCTGACTTTC. This codes for CASSNRPGTLAGANVLTF. Based on the CDR3 plus reference TRBV19 and TRBJ2-6, the full variable domain is DGGITQSPKYLFRKEGQNVTLSCEQNLNHDAMYWYRQDPGQGLRLIYYSQIVNDFQKGDIAEGYSVSREKKESFPLTVTSAQKNPTAFYLCASSNRPGTLAGANVLTFGAGSRLTVL.